Listed here are 29 T cell receptor beta chains from one sample, sequenced in a study of CD8+ T cells in alopecia areata. cDNA reverse transcribed from extracted RNA served as the sequencing template. Generated by immunoSEQ multiplex PCR, the TCRdb table keeps only in-frame clones and is missing some. The sample carries around 190,000 clones, more than 55% recorded once. Treatment: oral pan-JAK inhibitor, 5-10 mg twice daily. Sample: CD4+ T cells sorted from blood, taken at week 4, from a patient treated with tofacitinib. All receptors come from a human donor with alopecia areata.

This clone was observed a single time. This rearrangement joins TRBV30 to TRBJ1-1; D unresolved. V shed 2 bases and J shed 4 bases, with 11 bases lying between them. CDR3 length: 13 residues. Germline values: CDR1 GTSNPN, CDR2 SVGIG (reference sequence). The CDR3 protein is CAWSSRLGTEAFF. CDR3 coding DNA: TGTGCCTGGAGTTCCCGGTTGGGCACTGAAGCTTTCTTT. The full variable domain, its missing parts supplied by reference TRBV30 and TRBJ1-1, is SQTIHQWPATLVQPVGSPLSLECTVEGTSNPNLYWYRQAAGRGLQLLFYSVGIGQISSEVPQNLSASRPQDRQFILSSKKLLLSDSGFYLCAWSSRLGTEAFFGQGTRLTVV.

The J gene is TRBJ2-1, the V gene TRBV6-5, with 8 bases identical to TRBD1. Germline lookup yields CDR1 MNHEY and CDR2 SVGAGI. The J segment lost 4 bases and the V segment lost 0 bases, leaving 5 bases of the junction unmatched. This CDR3 is built from 16 residues. The CDR3 DNA sequence: TGTGCCAGCAGTTACTCTCGGGACAGGAGGTACAATGAGCAGTTCTTC. Protein sequence: CASSYSRDRRYNEQFF.

This rearrangement joins TRBV5-6 to TRBJ2-7; D is perhaps TRBD2 (6 bases). Germline V gives CDR1 SGHDT, CDR2 YYEEEE. Deletions cut 4 bases from V and 4 bases from J, with 18 bases between. There are 15 residues in the CDR3. The CDR3 is CASSLAPRGDYEQYF. In nucleotides, the CDR3 is TGTGCCAGCAGCCTGGCACCGCGGGGAGATTACGAGCAGTACTTC.

CDR3: CASTDYHNEQFF. DNA of the CDR3: TGCGCCAGCACCGACTATCACAATGAGCAGTTCTTC. The genes are TRBV4-1 and TRBJ2-1, with D possibly being TRBD2 (5 bases). Looked up from germline, CDR1 is MGHRA and CDR2 is YSYEKL. CDR3 size: 12 residues. The V and J ends lost 7 bases and 5 bases respectively, with 9 bases between them.

Many counts were recorded for this clone. The chain joins TRBV5-4 to TRBJ2-7; 9 positions agree with TRBD1. The germline V gene encodes CDR1 SGHNT and CDR2 YYREEE (reference sequence). The CDR3 covers 15 residues. V lost 4 bases to trimming and J lost 1 base; unmatched junction nucleotides: 6. The CDR3 is CASSKGGTGSYEQYF. CDR3 nucleotide sequence: TGTGCCAGCAGCAAAGGTGGGACAGGGTCCTACGAGCAGTACTTC.

The chain employs TRBV4-3 and TRBJ2-1, with D possibly matching TRBD2 (6 bases). Trimming took 0 bases from V and 9 from J, leaving 15 bases between them. The V gene's germline CDR1 is LGHNA and CDR2 YSLEER. This CDR3 has 15 residues. CDR3 nucleotide sequence: TGCGCCAGCAGCCAAGAGGCTAGCCTGCGGGGTGAGCAGTTCTTC. Its protein is CASSQEASLRGEQFF.

Many counts were recorded for this clone. Other DNA sequences in this specimen translate into the identical CDR3. The V call is TRBV7-2, the J call TRBJ2-7; D uncertain. Looked up from germline, CDR1 is SGHTA and CDR2 is FQGNSA. With 5 bases removed from V and 3 bases from J, the gap between germline ends came to 5 bases. The CDR3 contains 11 residues. The CDR3 coding sequence is TGTGCCAGCAGCCTCCACTACGAGCAGTACTTC. Protein product: CASSLHYEQYF.

This clone was picked up one time. The chain combines TRBV28 with TRBJ2-3; 9 nucleotides match TRBD1. CDR1 and CDR2 from the germline V gene are MDHEN and SYDVKM. This CDR3 is 16 amino acids long. Trimming cost V 1 base and J 3 bases; bases outside gene matches: 5. CDR3 amino acids: CASSLSLGQGTDTQYF. The DNA of the CDR3 is TGTGCCAGCAGTTTATCACTCGGACAGGGGACAGATACGCAGTATTTT.

The chain combines TRBV28 with TRBJ2-1; 7 bases fit TRBD2. CDR1 and CDR2 (germline): MDHEN, SYDVKM. The CDR3 totals 16 residues. V lost 6 bases and J lost 4; bases outside the gene matches: 12. The CDR3 nucleotides are TGTGCCAGCAGGACCGTCAACGGGGGGAATTACAATGAGCAGTTCTTC. Encoded protein: CASRTVNGGNYNEQFF.

The V call is TRBV30, the J call TRBJ1-1; maybe TRBD1 (5 bases). The CDR3 sequence is 12 residues long. With 1 base removed from V and 11 bases from J, the gap between germline ends came to 14 bases. In germline, CDR1 is GTSNPN, CDR2 SVGIG (reference sequence). The CDR3 DNA reads TGTGCCTGGAGTGGGGGCTTCGAGGTGGCTTTCTTT. Its protein product is CAWSGGFEVAFF.

The chain employs TRBV6-5 and TRBJ2-7, with 12 bases identical to TRBD2. The ends lost 4 bases at V and 6 bases at J; junction bases unmatched: 7. Germline lookup yields CDR1 MNHEY and CDR2 SVGAGI. There are 15 residues in the CDR3. The DNA for the CDR3 is TGTGCCAGCAGTTCGCTAGCGGGAGGGCCTCGCGAGCAGTACTTC. Residues: CASSSLAGGPREQYF.

J is TRBJ2-2 and V is TRBV5-1; D unclear. Germline assignment: CDR1 SGHRS and CDR2 YFSETQ. CDR3 length: 13 residues. Deletions cut 8 bases from V and 1 base from J, with 9 bases between. The CDR3 is CASPRENTGELFF. The CDR3 DNA reads as TGCGCCAGTCCCAGAGAGAACACCGGGGAGCTGTTTTTT.

V is TRBV29-1 and J is TRBJ1-1; 7 bases agree with TRBD1. This CDR3 comprises 13 residues. Germline V gene sequence: CDR1 SQVTM, CDR2 ANQGSEA. V shed 5 bases, J shed 7 bases, and the junction held 10 bases outside the gene matches. The CDR3 DNA sequence: TGCAGCGTTAGCCCGACAGGGACCCTTGAAGCTTTCTTT. Translating gives CSVSPTGTLEAFF.

This chain uses TRBV27 with TRBJ2-7, with 10 bases matching TRBD1. This CDR3 comprises 14 residues. CDR1 is MNHEY and CDR2 is SMNVEV in the germline V gene (reference sequence). The trim removed 7 bases at V and 3 bases at J, leaving 6 bases unmatched. In DNA, the CDR3 is TGTGCCAGCAAGACAGGGGGCATGGGCTACGAGCAGTACTTC. It is translated as CASKTGGMGYEQYF.

The chain recombines TRBV29-1 with TRBJ1-2; 10 nucleotides match TRBD1. CDR1 and CDR2 (germline): SQVTM, ANQGSEA. Unmatched junction bases numbered 2, after V lost 6 bases and J lost 7 bases. This CDR3 has 11 residues. The CDR3 is CSVWDRGGYTF. The CDR3, as DNA: TGCAGCGTGTGGGACAGGGGTGGCTACACCTTC.

The V and J genes are TRBV30 and TRBJ1-2, with D perhaps TRBD1 (5 bases). Trimming removed 0 bases from V and 8 bases from J, with 10 bases in between. The CDR3 extends over 12 amino acids. The germline V gene has CDR1 GTSNPN and CDR2 SVGIG (reference sequence). The CDR3 region has the DNA TGTGCCTGGAGTGTACAGGATAGCGGCTACACCTTC. It is translated as CAWSVQDSGYTF.

This CDR3 is CAAQGDTEAFF. CDR3 bases: TGTGCCGCCCAGGGTGACACTGAAGCTTTCTTT. V and J are TRBV30 and TRBJ1-1; D possibly corresponds to TRBD1 (5 bases). V lost 8 bases, J lost 3 bases, and 10 bases lay in between. Germline-derived CDR1 and CDR2 are GTSNPN and SVGIG (reference sequence). The CDR3 consists of 11 residues.

With regard to this clone: At the DNA level, this CDR3 is encoded by other sequences in the same sample as well. This chain connects TRBV30 to TRBJ1-2; no reliable D call. This CDR3 is built from 9 residues. The V gene lost 3 bases and the J gene lost 8 bases, with 4 bases spanning the gap. Germline V gene lookup returns CDR1 GTSNPN and CDR2 SVGIG (reference sequence). CDR3 loop: CAWRDGYTF. The CDR3 DNA is TGTGCCTGGAGGGACGGCTACACCTTC.

The J gene is TRBJ2-1, the V gene TRBV4-1; the D is unclear. Germline V CDR1 and CDR2: MGHRA, YSYEKL. V shed 2 bases and J shed 6 bases, with 20 bases lying between them. The CDR3 is made up of 17 amino acids. The CDR3 reads CASSQSGISVLTNEQFF. In DNA, the CDR3 is TGCGCCAGCAGCCAATCAGGTATATCAGTTTTGACCAATGAGCAGTTCTTC.

The chain combines TRBV29-1 with TRBJ2-1; tentative D call: TRBD1 (6 bases). Germline CDR1 is SQVTM and CDR2 is ANQGSEA. Trimming cost V 7 bases and J 6 bases, with 13 bases left between them. This CDR3 spans 12 amino acids. The CDR3 protein is CSGLQGPNEQFF. Written as DNA, the CDR3 is TGCAGCGGGTTACAGGGACCCAATGAGCAGTTCTTC.

This clone was detected only a few times. The chain links TRBV19 to TRBJ2-5; D not resolved. There are 13 residues in the CDR3. CDR1 is LNHDA, CDR2 SQIVND, per germline (reference sequence). Deletions cut 5 bases from V and 0 bases from J, with 7 bases between. The CDR3 region is CASSPLYQETQYF. The CDR3 nucleotides read TGTGCCAGTAGTCCGTTGTACCAAGAGACCCAGTACTTC.

V and J are TRBV30 and TRBJ1-5; 8 positions match TRBD1. There are 15 residues in the CDR3. The germline CDR1 and CDR2 sequences are GTSNPN and SVGIG (reference sequence). V shed 2 bases and J 2 bases; nucleotides not matched to a gene: 5. The CDR3 loop reads CAWSPGGMGNQPQHF. CDR3 DNA: TGTGCCTGGAGTCCAGGGGGCATGGGCAATCAGCCCCAGCATTTT.

The V and J genes are TRBV27 and TRBJ2-1; the D gene is possibly TRBD1 (6 bases). Germline CDR1 is MNHEY and CDR2 is SMNVEV (reference sequence). CDR3 length equals 12 residues. V lost 6 bases and J lost 6, with 9 bases in between. Here the CDR3 reads CASSRTVNEQFF. The CDR3 DNA sequence: TGTGCCAGCAGCCGGACAGTCAATGAGCAGTTCTTC.

The rearrangement links TRBV15 to TRBJ2-5, with D perhaps being TRBD1 or TRBD2 (7 bases each). The CDR3 sequence is 16 residues long. The V gene's germline CDR1 is LNHNV and CDR2 YYDKDF (reference sequence). Trimming cost V 0 bases and J 5 bases, with 16 bases left between them. The DNA for the CDR3 is TGTGCCACCAGCAGAGATCGGCCAGGGGGGGCGGAGACCCAGTACTTC. Residues: CATSRDRPGGAETQYF.

The chain has TRBV18 and TRBJ1-2; no clear D. Germline loops: CDR1 KGHSH, CDR2 LQKENI. The V end was cut by 4 bases, the J end by 2 bases, with 8 bases between. This CDR3 region has 13 residues. CDR3 sequence: CASSLDINYGYTF. CDR3 sequence (DNA): TGTGCCAGCTCACTAGACATCAACTATGGCTACACCTTC.

The chain uses TRBV30 and TRBJ1-4; 7 bases match TRBD1. Germline trimming cut 6 bases from V and 4 bases from J; bases unmatched to any gene: 8. Germline loops: CDR1 GTSNPN, CDR2 SVGIG (reference sequence). The CDR3 runs to 14 residues. Here the CDR3 DNA reads TGTGCCTGCTCCTCCGGGACAGATAATGAAAAACTGTTTTTT. This codes for CACSSGTDNEKLFF.

Only one count was recorded for this clone. The V call is TRBV15, the J call TRBJ1-5; 7 bases are a match to TRBD1. Germline V gives CDR1 LNHNV, CDR2 YYDKDF (reference sequence). J gave up 0 bases and V 5 bases, and 4 bases lay outside the gene matches. The CDR3 extends over 15 amino acids. The CDR3 DNA sequence: TGTGCCACCAGCTCGGGACAGAATAGCAATCAGCCCCAGCATTTT. Protein sequence: CATSSGQNSNQPQHF.

This clone was observed a few times. This chain links TRBV10-3 with TRBJ2-1, with D possibly TRBD2 on 6 matching bases. The CDR3 extends over 14 amino acids. V lost 11 bases and J lost 7, with 21 bases in between. Germline values: CDR1 ENHRY, CDR2 SYGVKD. The DNA of the CDR3 is TGTGCCGTAGCCGCGGGACTGCTTAATAATGAGCAGTTCTTC. Translating gives CAVAAGLLNNEQFF.

The chain is built from TRBV5-4 and TRBJ2-5; 11 bases map to TRBD2. Germline CDR1 is SGHNT and CDR2 is YYREEE (reference sequence). The V gene end was trimmed by 4 bases and the J gene end by 2 bases; junction bases not matched to a gene: 4. The CDR3 is 15 amino acids. CDR3 in amino acids: CASSAGLAGQETQYF. The CDR3 DNA reads TGTGCCAGCAGCGCCGGACTAGCGGGTCAAGAGACCCAGTACTTC.